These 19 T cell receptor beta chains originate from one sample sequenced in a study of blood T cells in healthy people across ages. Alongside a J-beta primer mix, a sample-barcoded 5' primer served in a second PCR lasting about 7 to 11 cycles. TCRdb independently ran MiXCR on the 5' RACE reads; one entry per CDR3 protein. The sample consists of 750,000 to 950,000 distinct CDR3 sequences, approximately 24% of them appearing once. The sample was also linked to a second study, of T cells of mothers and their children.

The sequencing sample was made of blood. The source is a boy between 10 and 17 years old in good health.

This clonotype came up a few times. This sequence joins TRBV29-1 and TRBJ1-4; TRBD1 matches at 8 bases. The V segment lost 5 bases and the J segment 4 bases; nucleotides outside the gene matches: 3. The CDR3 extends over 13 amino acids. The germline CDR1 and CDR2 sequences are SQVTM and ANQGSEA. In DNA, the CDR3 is TGCAGCGTTTCCGGACAGGGTAATGAAAAACTGTTTTTT. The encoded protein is CSVSGQGNEKLFF.

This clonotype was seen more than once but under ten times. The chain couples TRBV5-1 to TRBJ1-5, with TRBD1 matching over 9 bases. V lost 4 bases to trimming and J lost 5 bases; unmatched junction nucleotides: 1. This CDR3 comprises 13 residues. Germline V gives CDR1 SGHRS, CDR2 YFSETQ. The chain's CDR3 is CASSRTGDQPQHF. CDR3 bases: TGCGCCAGCAGCCGGACAGGGGATCAGCCCCAGCATTTT.

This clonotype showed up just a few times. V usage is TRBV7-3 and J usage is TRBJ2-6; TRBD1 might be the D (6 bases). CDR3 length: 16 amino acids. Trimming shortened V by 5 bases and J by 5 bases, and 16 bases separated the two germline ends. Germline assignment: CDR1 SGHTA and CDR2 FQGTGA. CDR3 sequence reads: CASSRGQPPRANVLTF. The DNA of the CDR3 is TGTGCCAGCAGCCGCGGACAGCCGCCCAGGGCCAACGTCCTGACTTTC.

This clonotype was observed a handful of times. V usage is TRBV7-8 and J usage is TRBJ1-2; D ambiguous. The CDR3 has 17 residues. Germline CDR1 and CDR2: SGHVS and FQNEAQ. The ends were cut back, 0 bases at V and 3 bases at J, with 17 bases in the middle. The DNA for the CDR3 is TGTGCCAGCAGCTTAGCGCCGGCAACCGCTCACTACTATGGCTACACCTTC. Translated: CASSLAPATAHYYGYTF.

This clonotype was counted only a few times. This CDR3 is CSVDRTQYETQYF. For the CDR3, the DNA is TGCAGCGTTGACAGGACGCAGTACGAGACCCAGTACTTC. The chain links TRBV29-1 to TRBJ2-5; D gene uncertain. The CDR3 extends over 13 amino acids. Germline V lookup: CDR1 SQVTM, CDR2 ANQGSEA. Trimming shortened V by 3 bases and J by 5 bases, and 13 bases separated the two germline ends. Complete variable domain (other parts from reference TRBV29-1 and TRBJ2-5): SAVISQKPSRDICQRGTSLTIQCQVDSQVTMMFWYRQQPGQSLTLIATANQGSEATYESGFVIDKFPISRPNLTFSTLTVSNMSPEDSSIYLCSVDRTQYETQYFGPGTRLLVL.

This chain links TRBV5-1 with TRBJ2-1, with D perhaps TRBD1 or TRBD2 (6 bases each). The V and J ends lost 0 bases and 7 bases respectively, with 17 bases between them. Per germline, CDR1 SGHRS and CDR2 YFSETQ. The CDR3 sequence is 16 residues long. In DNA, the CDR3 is TGCGCCAGCAGCTTGGGCCCCGGGGGCCGGGGAAATGAGCAGTTCTTC. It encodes CASSLGPGGRGNEQFF.

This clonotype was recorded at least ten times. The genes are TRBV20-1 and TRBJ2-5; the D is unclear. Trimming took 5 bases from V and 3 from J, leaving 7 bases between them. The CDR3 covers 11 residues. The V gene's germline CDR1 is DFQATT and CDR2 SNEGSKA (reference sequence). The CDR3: CSAVPKETQYF. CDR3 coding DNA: TGCAGTGCTGTCCCTAAAGAGACCCAGTACTTC.

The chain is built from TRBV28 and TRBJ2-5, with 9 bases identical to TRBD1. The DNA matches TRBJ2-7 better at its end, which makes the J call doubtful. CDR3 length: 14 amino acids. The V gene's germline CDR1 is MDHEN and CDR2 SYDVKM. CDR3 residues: CASSSGTGYYEQYF. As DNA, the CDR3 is TGTGCCAGCAGCTCCGGGACAGGGTACTACGAGCAGTACTTC.

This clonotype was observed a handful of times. CDR3 protein: CASSLWDPPGELFF. CDR3 coding DNA: TGTGCCAGCAGTTTGTGGGACCCACCCGGGGAGCTGTTTTTT. The gene calls are TRBV27 and TRBJ2-2, with D perhaps assigned TRBD1 or TRBD2 (5 bases each). Per the germline V gene, CDR1 is MNHEY and CDR2 is SMNVEV (reference sequence). The V end lost 3 bases, the J end lost 6 bases, and 11 bases lay between the germline ends. There are 14 residues in the CDR3.

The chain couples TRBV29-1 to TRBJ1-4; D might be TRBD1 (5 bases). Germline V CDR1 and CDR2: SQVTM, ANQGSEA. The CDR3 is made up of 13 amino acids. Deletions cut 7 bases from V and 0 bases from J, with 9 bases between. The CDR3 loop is CSGGGTTNEKLFF. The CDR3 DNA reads TGCAGCGGGGGGGGGACAACTAATGAAAAACTGTTTTTT.

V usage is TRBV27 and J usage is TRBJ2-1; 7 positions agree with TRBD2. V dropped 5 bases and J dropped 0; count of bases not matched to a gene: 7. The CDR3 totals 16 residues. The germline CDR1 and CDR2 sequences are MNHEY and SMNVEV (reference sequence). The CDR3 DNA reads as TGTGCCAGCAGTCCCGGGGGGACCCGCTCCTACAATGAGCAGTTCTTC. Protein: CASSPGGTRSYNEQFF.

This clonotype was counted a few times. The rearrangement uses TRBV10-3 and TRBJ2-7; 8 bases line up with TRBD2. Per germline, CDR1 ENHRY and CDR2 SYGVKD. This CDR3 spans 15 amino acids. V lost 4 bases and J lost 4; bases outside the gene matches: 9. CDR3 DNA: TGTGCCATCAGTGCACTCGGGGGGGCCGGGTACGAGCAGTACTTC. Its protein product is CAISALGGAGYEQYF.

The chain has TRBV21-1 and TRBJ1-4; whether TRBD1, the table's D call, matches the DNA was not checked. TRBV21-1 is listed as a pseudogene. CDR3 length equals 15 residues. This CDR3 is CASSGRRRVLEKLFF. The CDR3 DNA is TGTGCCAGCAGCGGCCGGAGAAGGGTCTTGGAAAAACTGTTTTTT.

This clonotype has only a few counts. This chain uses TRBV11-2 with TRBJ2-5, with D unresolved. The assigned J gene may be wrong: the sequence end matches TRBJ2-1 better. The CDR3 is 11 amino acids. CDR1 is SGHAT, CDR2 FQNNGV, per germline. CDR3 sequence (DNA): TGTGCCAGCAGCTTTAAAAATGAGCAGTTCTTC. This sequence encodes CASSFKNEQFF.

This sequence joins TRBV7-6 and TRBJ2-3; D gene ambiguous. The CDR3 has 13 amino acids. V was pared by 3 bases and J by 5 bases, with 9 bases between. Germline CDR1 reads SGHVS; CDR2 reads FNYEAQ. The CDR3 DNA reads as TGTGCCAGCAGCTTTAACTTTATAGATACGCAGTATTTT. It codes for CASSFNFIDTQYF.

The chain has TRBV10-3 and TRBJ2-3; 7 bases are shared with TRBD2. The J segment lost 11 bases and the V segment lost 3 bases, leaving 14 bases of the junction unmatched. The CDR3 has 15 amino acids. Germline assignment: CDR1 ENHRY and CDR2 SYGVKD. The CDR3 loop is CAISDASPGGGWQYF. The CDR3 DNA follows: TGTGCCATCAGTGACGCTTCACCGGGGGGTGGATGGCAGTATTTT.

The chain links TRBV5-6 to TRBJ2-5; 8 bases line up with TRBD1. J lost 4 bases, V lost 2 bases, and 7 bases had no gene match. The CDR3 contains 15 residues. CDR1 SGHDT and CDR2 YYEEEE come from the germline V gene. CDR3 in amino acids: CASSLGRGLLETQYF. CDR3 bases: TGTGCCAGCAGCTTAGGCAGGGGGCTCCTAGAGACCCAGTACTTC.

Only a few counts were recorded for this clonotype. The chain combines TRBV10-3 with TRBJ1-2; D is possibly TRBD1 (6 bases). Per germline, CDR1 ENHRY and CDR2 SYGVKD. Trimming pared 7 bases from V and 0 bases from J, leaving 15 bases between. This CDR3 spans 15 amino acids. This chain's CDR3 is CAITWGRGANYGYTF. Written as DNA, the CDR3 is TGTGCCATCACATGGGGGCGAGGCGCTAACTATGGCTACACCTTC.

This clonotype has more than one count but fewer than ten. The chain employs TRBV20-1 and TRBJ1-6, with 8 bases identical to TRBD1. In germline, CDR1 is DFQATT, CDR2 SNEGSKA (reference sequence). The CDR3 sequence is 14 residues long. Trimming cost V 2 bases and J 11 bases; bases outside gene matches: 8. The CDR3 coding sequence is TGCAGTGCTAGATCTGGACAGGGAGGTGCACCCCTCCACTTT. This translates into CSARSGQGGAPLHF.